This T cell receptor (beta chain) was obtained from a study of blood T cell repertoires in COVID-19 (TCRdb year 2020). Context from the whole study: The collaborator samples originated in the United States, Italy and Spain and spanned the acute and convalescent phases of COVID-19. The material from the prospective study consisted of cDNA or gDNA derived from T cells, B-cell-depleted T cells, or PBMCs. Subjects who had been exposed to COVID-19, were actively infected with it, or had recovered from it provided the deeply sampled blood TCRbeta repertoires that made up the dataset. A freely available public database, intended as a resource for researchers studying the immune response to SARS-CoV-2, is where the repertoires were released. Samples came from the ongoing ImmuneRACE study (first 160 participants) plus 1,254 subjects from 6 global collaborators. The sample metadata nearly always contained a de-identified subject ID, COVID-19 status, age in years and sex. Where available, HLA class I and class II types were obtained from metadata supplied by the sample provider rather than from assay-based typing.

The collaborating institutions used their own protocols to collect whole blood in K2EDTA tubes. For TCRbeta analysis, collaborators shipped samples in one of three forms: frozen whole blood, isolated PBMCs, or DNA extracted from either of those sample types. Results and caveats for the whole study, not just this receptor: How much clinical and demographic metadata was included differed by source and by participant, and the metadata was provided uncurated.

V loses 6 bases at its end and J loses 5 bases; junction bases beyond the gene matches: 5. The germline V gene (reference sequence) provides CDR1 MNHNY and CDR2 SVGAGI. The CDR3 measures 13 amino acids from cysteine to phenylalanine. Just CDR3 DNA is preserved here, 39 bases in frame from base 1. Turning to this clone: Its binding antigen is unknown. Per-nucleotide qualities are absent, and no much larger clonotype sits a single base away.

TCRbeta CDR3 regions were amplified from genomic DNA by means of the immunoSEQ Assay, a bias-controlled multiplex PCR. In the paper's pipeline: The number of nucleated cells in each sample was estimated by amplification of reference gene primers within the assay. To quantify the absolute abundance of each unique TCRbeta CDR3 rearrangement, sequence reads were collapsed and filtered. Productive Simpson clonality was computed per sample as the square root of Simpson's diversity index over productive rearrangements. TCRdb carries this immuneACCESS record with in-frame sequences only. Its versions omit some clonotypes, under half of them owing to an unresolved V gene in the studies checked, with the rest unexplained. D and trimming were read from the DNA, whereas the V and J calls and clone size are those reported in that table. The sample yields roughly 90,000 clones; around four fifths were counted once. 3.4% of the sample is taken by the ten largest.

This receptor chain uses TRBV6-6 and TRBJ2-7, and TRBD1 matches 9 of the central bases. The origin of this receptor is a man aged 50-59 years with acute or convalescent COVID-19. The sample was peripheral blood. CDR3 protein: CASSGTGINEQYF. The sequenced DNA is TGTGCCAGCAGCGGGACAGGGATAAACGAGCAGTACTTC.